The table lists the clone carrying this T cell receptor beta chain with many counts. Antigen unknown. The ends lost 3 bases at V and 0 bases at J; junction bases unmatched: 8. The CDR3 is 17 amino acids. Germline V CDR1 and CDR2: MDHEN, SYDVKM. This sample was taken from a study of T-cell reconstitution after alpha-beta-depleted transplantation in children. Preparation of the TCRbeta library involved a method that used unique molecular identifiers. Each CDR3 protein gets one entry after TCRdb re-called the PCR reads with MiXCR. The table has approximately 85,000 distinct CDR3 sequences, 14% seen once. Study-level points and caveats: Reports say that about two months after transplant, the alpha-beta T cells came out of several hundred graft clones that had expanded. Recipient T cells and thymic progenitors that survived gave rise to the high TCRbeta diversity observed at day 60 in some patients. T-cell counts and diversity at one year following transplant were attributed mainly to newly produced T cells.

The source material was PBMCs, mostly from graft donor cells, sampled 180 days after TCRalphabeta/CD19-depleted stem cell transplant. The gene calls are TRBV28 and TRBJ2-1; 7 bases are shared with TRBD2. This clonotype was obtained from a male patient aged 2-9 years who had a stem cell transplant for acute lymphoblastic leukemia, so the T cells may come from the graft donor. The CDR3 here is CASSFLKSGISYNEQFF. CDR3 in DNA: TGTGCCAGCAGTTTCCTTAAGAGCGGGATCTCCTACAATGAGCAGTTCTTC.